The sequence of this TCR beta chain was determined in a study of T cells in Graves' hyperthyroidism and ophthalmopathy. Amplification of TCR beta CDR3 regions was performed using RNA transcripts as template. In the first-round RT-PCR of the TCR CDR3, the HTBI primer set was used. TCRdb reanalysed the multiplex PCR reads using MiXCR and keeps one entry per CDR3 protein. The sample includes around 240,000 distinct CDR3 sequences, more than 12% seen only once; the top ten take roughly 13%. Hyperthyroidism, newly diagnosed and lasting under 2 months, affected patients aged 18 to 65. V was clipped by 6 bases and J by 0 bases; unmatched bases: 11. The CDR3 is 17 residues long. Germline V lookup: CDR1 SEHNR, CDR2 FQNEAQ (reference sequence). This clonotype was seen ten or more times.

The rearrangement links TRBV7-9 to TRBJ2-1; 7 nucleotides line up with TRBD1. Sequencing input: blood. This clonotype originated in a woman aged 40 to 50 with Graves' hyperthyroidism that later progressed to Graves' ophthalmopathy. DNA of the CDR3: TGTGCCAGCAGTTTGACAGGGCATCATAGCTCCTACAATGAGCAGTTCTTC. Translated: CASSLTGHHSSYNEQFF.